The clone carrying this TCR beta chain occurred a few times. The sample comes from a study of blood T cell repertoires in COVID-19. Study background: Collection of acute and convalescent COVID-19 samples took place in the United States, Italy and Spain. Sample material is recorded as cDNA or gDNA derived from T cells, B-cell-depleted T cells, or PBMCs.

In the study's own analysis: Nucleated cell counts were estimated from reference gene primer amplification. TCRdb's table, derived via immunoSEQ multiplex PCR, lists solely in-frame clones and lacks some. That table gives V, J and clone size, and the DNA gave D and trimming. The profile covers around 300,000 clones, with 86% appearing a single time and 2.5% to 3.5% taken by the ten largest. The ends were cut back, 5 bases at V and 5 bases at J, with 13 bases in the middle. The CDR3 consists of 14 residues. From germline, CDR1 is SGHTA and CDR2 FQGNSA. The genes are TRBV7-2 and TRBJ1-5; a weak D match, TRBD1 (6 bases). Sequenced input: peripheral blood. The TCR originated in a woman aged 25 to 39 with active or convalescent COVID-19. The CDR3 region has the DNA TGTGCCAGCAGCGTTACAGGGCTCTATCAGCCCCAGCATTTT. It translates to CASSVTGLYQPQHF.